This TCR beta chain was observed in a study of cytomegalovirus exposure and HLA in healthy donors. Study results and limitations: The authors assumed roughly uniform sequencing depth across donors for presence/absence analyses.

This PCR relied on a set of 60 Vbeta primers and 13 Jbeta primers. Sequencing was performed with immunoSEQ multiplex PCR; in TCRdb, only in-frame clones are kept and a portion is missing. The sample carries about 89,000 clones, less than 85% recorded once. Comment on this clone: The antigen remains unidentified.

The CDR3 is made up of 16 amino acids. Germline CDR1 is MNHEY and CDR2 is SMNVEV (reference sequence). V was clipped by 2 bases and J by 2 bases; unmatched bases: 6. The genes are TRBV27 and TRBJ2-3; TRBD1 aligns across 8 bases. This TCR came from a man aged 40-49 years in good health and CMV-seropositive. The sequencing input was PBMCs. The CDR3 bases are TGTGCCAGCAGTTTAGGAACAGGGGGAATCACAGATACGCAGTATTTT. It translates to CASSLGTGGITDTQYF.